The following is a T cell receptor (beta chain) sequence with its context. The antigen this receptor binds is unknown. Base-call qualities are not available, and no considerably larger clone is one nucleotide away. The record originates from a study of blood T cell repertoires in COVID-19 (TCRdb year 2020). Regarding the complete study: Samples from collaborators originated in the United States, Italy and Spain and spanned both the acute and convalescent phases of COVID-19. The material from the prospective study consisted of cDNA or gDNA derived from T cells, B-cell-depleted T cells, or PBMCs. Subjects who had been exposed to COVID-19, were actively infected with it, or had recovered from it provided the deeply sampled blood TCRbeta repertoires that made up the dataset. The repertoires were made available in a free public database intended to serve as a resource for research on the immune response to SARS-CoV-2. Samples came from the ongoing ImmuneRACE study (first 160 participants) plus 1,254 subjects from 6 global collaborators. Sample metadata almost always included a de-identified subject ID, COVID-19 status, age in years and sex. Where HLA class I and class II types were available, the types were taken from metadata supplied by the sample provider, not from assay-based typing.

TCRbeta CDR3 regions were amplified from genomic DNA using the immunoSEQ Assay, a bias-controlled multiplex PCR. The authors' analysis ran thus. Within the assay, amplification of reference gene primers was used to estimate how many nucleated cells each sample contained. Sequence reads were collapsed and filtered to measure the absolute abundance of every unique TCRbeta CDR3 rearrangement. Productive Simpson clonality was computed per sample as the square root of Simpson's diversity index over productive rearrangements. The immuneACCESS repertoire file appears here via TCRdb, limited to in-frame rearrangements. These files lack a portion of the clones; in checked studies, under half of the deficit traces to unresolved V genes, and the cause of the others is not known. V and J calls and clone size are copied from that table; D and trimming were computed from the DNA. The sample includes 100,000 or so clones, with 70% to 90% observed a single time. Jointly, the top ten make up 0.35% to 0.5% of the sample.

The collaborating institutions used their own protocols to collect whole blood in K2EDTA tubes. For TCRbeta analysis, collaborators shipped samples in one of three forms: frozen whole blood, isolated PBMCs, or DNA extracted from either of those sample types. Study-wide conclusions, independent of this receptor: How much clinical and demographic metadata was included differed by source and by participant, and the metadata was provided uncurated.

The germline V gene encodes CDR1 MGHDK and CDR2 SYGVNS. Including cysteine and phenylalanine, the CDR3 has 15 amino acids. The CDR3 DNA has 45 bases and is translated from base 1. V ends up 5 bases short and J 6 bases short, with an unmatched junction base count of 12. The chain is assembled from TRBV25-1 and TRBJ1-2, and TRBD1 matches 7 of the central bases. Sequencing input: peripheral blood. This sequence originates from a man aged 55 to 70 with acute or convalescent COVID-19. The DNA sequence follows: TGTGCCAGCAGTAAACCCGGGACAGTCGTAGATGGCTACACCTTC. It codes for CASSKPGTVVDGYTF.